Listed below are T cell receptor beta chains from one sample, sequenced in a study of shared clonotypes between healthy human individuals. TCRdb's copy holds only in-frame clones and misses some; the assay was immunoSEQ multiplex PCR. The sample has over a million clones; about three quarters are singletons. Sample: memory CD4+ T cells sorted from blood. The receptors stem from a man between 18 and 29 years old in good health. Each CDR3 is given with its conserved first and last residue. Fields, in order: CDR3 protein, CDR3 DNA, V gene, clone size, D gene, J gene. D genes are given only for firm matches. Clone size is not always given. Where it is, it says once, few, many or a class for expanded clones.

CDR3aa: CSASQDTEAFF
CDR3nt: TGCAGTGCTAGTCAGGACACCGAAGCTTTCTTT
v_gene: TRBV20-1
abundance: NA
d_gene: NA
j_gene: TRBJ1-1

CDR3aa: CASSLQAGGTDTQYF
CDR3nt: TGTGCCAGCAGCCTTCAGGCGGGAGGCACAGATACGCAGTATTTT
v_gene: TRBV7-2
abundance: NA
d_gene: TRBD2
j_gene: TRBJ2-3

CDR3aa: CATSREGGTTEAFF
CDR3nt: TGTGCCACCAGCAGAGAAGGAGGGACCACTGAAGCTTTCTTT
v_gene: TRBV15
abundance: NA
d_gene: NA
j_gene: TRBJ1-1

CDR3aa: CASKGTANTEAFF
CDR3nt: TGTGCCAGCAAAGGGACAGCGAACACTGAAGCTTTCTTT
v_gene: TRBV7-8
abundance: NA
d_gene: TRBD1
j_gene: TRBJ1-1

CDR3aa: CAIPEGGGLYF
CDR3nt: TGTGCCATCCCAGAGGGAGGGGGCTTGTACTTC
v_gene: TRBV6-1
abundance: NA
d_gene: NA
j_gene: TRBJ2-7

CDR3aa: CASSAPTGVSWNTEAFF
CDR3nt: TGTGCCAGCAGTGCGCCCACAGGGGTCTCTTGGAACACTGAAGCTTTCTTT
v_gene: TRBV6-1
abundance: NA
d_gene: TRBD1
j_gene: TRBJ1-1

CDR3aa: CASSLGVSNQPQHF
CDR3nt: TGTGCCAGCAGCTTAGGCGTTAGCAATCAGCCCCAGCATTTT
v_gene: TRBV11-2
abundance: NA
d_gene: NA
j_gene: TRBJ1-5

CDR3aa: CASSLDGVRGYTF
CDR3nt: TGTGCCAGCAGCTTAGATGGGGTGAGAGGCTACACCTTC
v_gene: TRBV7-9
abundance: NA
d_gene: NA
j_gene: TRBJ1-2

CDR3aa: CASSPPGRQETQYF
CDR3nt: TGTGCCAGCAGTCCCCCAGGGCGGCAAGAGACCCAGTACTTC
v_gene: TRBV27
abundance: NA
d_gene: NA
j_gene: TRBJ2-5

CDR3aa: CASSLRDRGGRAQYF
CDR3nt: TGTGCCAGCAGCCTCCGGGACAGGGGGGGGAGGGCCCAGTACTTC
v_gene: TRBV11-3
abundance: NA
d_gene: TRBD1
j_gene: TRBJ2-5

CDR3aa: CASSQEGSLGYNEQFF
CDR3nt: TGCGCCAGCAGCCAAGAGGGGTCTCTTGGATACAATGAGCAGTTCTTC
v_gene: TRBV4-3
abundance: few
d_gene: NA
j_gene: TRBJ2-1

CDR3aa: CASKLNAGEQFF
CDR3nt: TGCGCCAGCAAACTAAACGCCGGTGAGCAGTTCTTC
v_gene: TRBV5-1
abundance: NA
d_gene: NA
j_gene: TRBJ2-1

CDR3aa: CASSWGLASDAYEQYF
CDR3nt: TGCGCCAGCAGCTGGGGCCTGGCTAGTGATGCCTACGAGCAGTACTTC
v_gene: TRBV5-1
abundance: NA
d_gene: NA
j_gene: TRBJ2-7

CDR3aa: CASSDERAVQYF
CDR3nt: TGTGCCAGCAGCGATGAAAGGGCGGTCCAGTACTTC
v_gene: TRBV7-9
abundance: few
d_gene: NA
j_gene: TRBJ2-5

CDR3aa: CASSPESAAIQYF
CDR3nt: TGTGCCAGCAGCCCCGAAAGCGCGGCCATTCAGTACTTC
v_gene: TRBV2
abundance: once
d_gene: NA
j_gene: TRBJ2-4

CDR3aa: CASSLASSGNKFF
CDR3nt: TGTGCCAGCAGCTTAGCTTCTAGCGGGAATAAGTTCTTC
v_gene: TRBV7-2
abundance: NA
d_gene: TRBD2
j_gene: TRBJ2-1

CDR3aa: CASSLAETFGKNIQYF
CDR3nt: TGTGCCAGCAGCTTAGCTGAGACTTTTGGCAAAAACATTCAGTACTTC
v_gene: TRBV5-4
abundance: NA
d_gene: NA
j_gene: TRBJ2-4

CDR3aa: CASSLETGAVYGYTF
CDR3nt: TGCGCCAGCAGCTTGGAGACAGGGGCGGTTTATGGCTACACCTTC
v_gene: TRBV5-1
abundance: NA
d_gene: TRBD1
j_gene: TRBJ1-2

CDR3aa: CASSELLGQGEKLFF
CDR3nt: TGTGCCAGCAGTGAACTTCTGGGACAGGGGGAAAAACTGTTTTTT
v_gene: TRBV2
abundance: many
d_gene: TRBD1
j_gene: TRBJ1-4

CDR3aa: CASLGYTEAFF
CDR3nt: TGTGCGTCCTTAGGGTACACTGAAGCTTTCTTT
v_gene: TRBV28
abundance: NA
d_gene: NA
j_gene: TRBJ1-1

CDR3aa: CASSPYSGGSYEQYF
CDR3nt: TGTGCCAGCTCACCATATAGCGGGGGCTCCTACGAGCAGTACTTC
v_gene: TRBV18
abundance: NA
d_gene: TRBD2
j_gene: TRBJ2-7

CDR3aa: CASRSQGARGYTF
CDR3nt: TGTGCCAGCAGATCACAGGGGGCAAGGGGCTACACCTTC
v_gene: TRBV28
abundance: NA
d_gene: TRBD1
j_gene: TRBJ1-2

CDR3aa: CASSLLPGETEAFF
CDR3nt: TGTGCCAGCTCACTTTTGCCGGGGGAAACTGAAGCTTTCTTT
v_gene: TRBV18
abundance: NA
d_gene: NA
j_gene: TRBJ1-1

CDR3aa: CASSSWTGVGQYF
CDR3nt: TGTGCCAGCAGTTCCTGGACAGGGGTGGGGCAGTACTTC
v_gene: TRBV4-2
abundance: NA
d_gene: TRBD1
j_gene: TRBJ2-7

CDR3aa: CASSALDRVGEQYF
CDR3nt: TGTGCCAGCAGCGCCCTCGACAGGGTAGGCGAGCAGTACTTC
v_gene: TRBV2
abundance: NA
d_gene: TRBD1
j_gene: TRBJ2-7

CDR3aa: CASSLDGGGRATF
CDR3nt: TGTGCCAGCAGCTTAGATGGAGGGGGACGAGCTACCTTC
v_gene: TRBV11-3
abundance: NA
d_gene: NA
j_gene: TRBJ1-2

CDR3aa: CAWRGRSSTDTQYF
CDR3nt: TGTGCCTGGAGAGGACGGTCTTCCACAGATACGCAGTATTTT
v_gene: TRBV30
abundance: NA
d_gene: NA
j_gene: TRBJ2-3

CDR3aa: CASSLEYGSPAEKLFF
CDR3nt: TGTGCCAGCAGCTTAGAGTACGGCAGTCCTGCTGAAAAACTGTTTTTT
v_gene: TRBV7-8
abundance: NA
d_gene: NA
j_gene: TRBJ1-4

CDR3aa: CASSGGQSGNQPQHF
CDR3nt: TGTGCCAGCAGTGGGGGACAGTCCGGCAATCAGCCCCAGCATTTT
v_gene: TRBV6-1
abundance: NA
d_gene: TRBD1
j_gene: TRBJ1-5

CDR3aa: CSPGLAGVEETQYF
CDR3nt: TGCAGCCCGGGGCTAGCGGGAGTGGAAGAGACCCAGTACTTC
v_gene: TRBV29-1
abundance: NA
d_gene: TRBD2
j_gene: TRBJ2-5

CDR3aa: CASGPGGKTHEQYF
CDR3nt: TGTGCTAGTGGCCCAGGGGGTAAGACCCACGAGCAGTACTTC
v_gene: TRBV12-5
abundance: once
d_gene: TRBD1
j_gene: TRBJ2-7

CDR3aa: CASSEQVGKRETQYF
CDR3nt: TGTGCCAGCAGTGAACAGGTCGGGAAAAGAGAGACCCAGTACTTC
v_gene: TRBV25-1
abundance: NA
d_gene: NA
j_gene: TRBJ2-5

CDR3aa: CASSLAQTGNGNTIYF
CDR3nt: TGCGCCAGCAGCTTGGCCCAGACAGGGAACGGAAACACCATATATTTT
v_gene: TRBV5-1
abundance: few
d_gene: TRBD1
j_gene: TRBJ1-3

CDR3aa: CASSRGTSGGARETQYF
CDR3nt: TGTGCCAGCAGCCGCGGGACTAGCGGGGGGGCTCGAGAGACCCAGTACTTC
v_gene: TRBV5-4
abundance: NA
d_gene: TRBD2
j_gene: TRBJ2-5

CDR3aa: CAISPDRAASYGYTF
CDR3nt: TGTGCCATCAGCCCGGACAGGGCGGCATCCTATGGCTACACCTTC
v_gene: TRBV10-3
abundance: NA
d_gene: TRBD1
j_gene: TRBJ1-2

CDR3aa: CATEDRDRAGNTIYF
CDR3nt: TGTGCCACCGAGGATCGGGACAGGGCTGGAAACACCATATATTTT
v_gene: TRBV10-3
abundance: NA
d_gene: TRBD1
j_gene: TRBJ1-3

CDR3aa: CASRGTGTVNTEAFF
CDR3nt: TGTGCCAGTAGGGGGACCGGGACAGTGAACACTGAAGCTTTCTTT
v_gene: TRBV19
abundance: NA
d_gene: TRBD1
j_gene: TRBJ1-1

CDR3aa: CASSYGDIGELFF
CDR3nt: TGTGCCAGCTCGTACGGGGATATCGGGGAGCTGTTTTTT
v_gene: TRBV18
abundance: once
d_gene: NA
j_gene: TRBJ2-2

CDR3aa: CASSPTGERKAFF
CDR3nt: TGTGCCAGTAGTCCAACGGGGGAAAGGAAAGCTTTCTTT
v_gene: TRBV19
abundance: once
d_gene: NA
j_gene: TRBJ1-1

CDR3aa: CAWSVRGASQQFF
CDR3nt: TGTGCCTGGAGTGTACGCGGAGCAAGCCAGCAGTTCTTC
v_gene: TRBV30
abundance: NA
d_gene: NA
j_gene: TRBJ2-1

CDR3aa: CASSVSGRREQYF
CDR3nt: TGTGCCAGCAGCGTTAGCGGGAGGAGGGAGCAGTACTTC
v_gene: TRBV7-6
abundance: NA
d_gene: TRBD2
j_gene: TRBJ2-7

CDR3aa: CSVPVSAGGGYNEQFF
CDR3nt: TGCAGCGTTCCCGTGTCCGCGGGGGGAGGCTACAATGAGCAGTTCTTC
v_gene: TRBV29-1
abundance: NA
d_gene: TRBD2
j_gene: TRBJ2-1

CDR3aa: CASSRGGDNTGELFF
CDR3nt: TGTGCCAGCAGCCGAGGGGGCGACAACACCGGGGAGCTGTTTTTT
v_gene: TRBV9
abundance: few
d_gene: TRBD1
j_gene: TRBJ2-2

CDR3aa: CAIRNRGLGTQYF
CDR3nt: TGTGCCATCAGAAACAGGGGGCTAGGGACCCAGTACTTC
v_gene: TRBV10-3
abundance: NA
d_gene: TRBD1
j_gene: TRBJ2-5

CDR3aa: CASSQDRDNEQFF
CDR3nt: TGCGCCAGCAGCCAAGACAGGGACAATGAGCAGTTCTTC
v_gene: TRBV4-1
abundance: once
d_gene: NA
j_gene: TRBJ2-1

CDR3aa: CASSLERGGNTGELFF
CDR3nt: TGCGCCAGCAGCTTGGAGCGTGGCGGTAACACCGGGGAGCTGTTTTTT
v_gene: TRBV5-1
abundance: NA
d_gene: NA
j_gene: TRBJ2-2

CDR3aa: CASSKASLADYEQYF
CDR3nt: TGTGCCAGCAGCAAAGCATCACTAGCGGACTACGAGCAGTACTTC
v_gene: TRBV21-1
abundance: NA
d_gene: NA
j_gene: TRBJ2-7

CDR3aa: CASSPTNLAGAGELFF
CDR3nt: TGCGCCAGCAGCCCCACAAACCTAGCGGGAGCCGGGGAGCTGTTTTTT
v_gene: TRBV5-1
abundance: many
d_gene: TRBD2
j_gene: TRBJ2-2

CDR3aa: CASSASGTSGRAGVTDTQYF
CDR3nt: TGTGCCAGCAGCGCATCCGGGACTAGCGGGAGGGCCGGGGTCACAGATACGCAGTATTTT
v_gene: TRBV9
abundance: NA
d_gene: TRBD2
j_gene: TRBJ2-3

CDR3aa: CASSLRAGLWDTQYF
CDR3nt: TGTGCCAGCAGCTTGAGGGCGGGGTTGTGGGATACGCAGTATTTT
v_gene: TRBV5-5
abundance: NA
d_gene: NA
j_gene: TRBJ2-3

CDR3aa: CASSPSQRRTEAFF
CDR3nt: TGTGCCAGCAGTCCCTCCCAAAGGAGAACTGAAGCTTTCTTT
v_gene: TRBV27
abundance: NA
d_gene: NA
j_gene: TRBJ1-1

CDR3aa: CASSRGPESGANVLTF
CDR3nt: TGTGCCAGCAGCAGGGGGCCAGAATCAGGGGCCAACGTCCTGACTTTC
v_gene: TRBV11-2
abundance: NA
d_gene: TRBD1
j_gene: TRBJ2-6

CDR3aa: CASSLEQGGWSKNIQYF
CDR3nt: TGCGCCAGCAGCTTGGAACAGGGGGGTTGGTCCAAAAACATTCAGTACTTC
v_gene: TRBV5-1
abundance: NA
d_gene: TRBD1
j_gene: TRBJ2-4

CDR3aa: CASSFSGGGTDTQYF
CDR3nt: TGTGCCAGCAGTTTTAGCGGGGGGGGTACAGATACGCAGTATTTT
v_gene: TRBV28
abundance: NA
d_gene: TRBD2
j_gene: TRBJ2-3

CDR3aa: CASSRAGSNEKLFF
CDR3nt: TGCGCCAGCAGCAGGGCAGGCTCAAATGAAAAACTGTTTTTT
v_gene: TRBV4-3
abundance: NA
d_gene: NA
j_gene: TRBJ1-4